Described below is a single T cell receptor (beta chain) sequence and its context. Its recognized antigen is unknown. No base qualities exist here, and no much larger clone lies one base off it. After DNA extraction (Qiagen), TCRbeta V-D-J rearrangements were amplified in a bias-controlled manner and then sequenced at high throughput (immunoSEQ; Adaptive Biotech). On the authors' methods: The immunoSEQ Analyzer platform was used for sequence-level analysis of productive sequences. Clonality was calculated as 1 minus Pielou's evenness, with values from 0 (highly polyclonal) to 1 (monoclonal). How much repertoires overlapped between subsets was quantified with the Morisita index, which goes from 0 (no similarity) to 1 (complete similarity). This immuneACCESS table, as held by TCRdb, lists in-frame sequences with V and J called but not all clones. Of the missing ones, under half trace to an unresolved V gene in checked studies; the others have no known cause. V, J and clone size were drawn from that table, and D and trimming were deduced from the DNA. In all, the sample holds 2,100 or so clones, and 72% of those were seen once. In total, the top ten clones hold about 11% of the sample.

The source of the sample is a study of IL-17A CD8 T cells in psoriatic arthritis synovium. Broadly, across the study: The goal of the study was to define the phenotype, molecular profile and function of synovial IL-17A+CD8+ T cells in psoriatic arthritis pathogenesis.

The paper's findings and limits, for the study overall: TCR sequencing covered only three patients, which the authors acknowledged as a limited sample size. Cells came from synovial fluid rather than synovial tissue, since no psoriatic arthritis synovial tissue samples were available. Although over 4.5% of the repertoire was occupied by some individual clones, most synovial CD8+ subsets remained polyclonal.

V is pruned by 4 bases and J by 5 bases, leaving 6 bases of the junction without a gene match. Including cysteine and phenylalanine, the CDR3 has 14 amino acids. CDR3 DNA is the only sequence kept; it has 42 bases, read in frame from the first base. CDR1 and CDR2 (MNHEY, SVGAGI) derive from the germline V gene. Synovial fluid effusions were drawn by aspiration from the actively inflamed joints of psoriatic arthritis patients. Memory CD8+ T cells in synovial fluid were sorted patient by patient into Tc17 (IL-17A+) cells, bulk memory cells and Tc1 (IL-17A-IFNgamma+) cells in order to compare their TCR repertoires. The psoriatic arthritis patients fulfilled the Classification of Psoriatic Arthritis Study Group (CASPAR) criteria. For the bulk memory CD8+ T cell sort, CD45RA-CD27+/- cells were combined with CD45RA+CD27- cells. A few patients with psoriatic arthritis provided sorted synovial fluid CD8+ T cell subsets that underwent TCRbeta sequencing. After isolation with Lymphoprep, synovial fluid mononuclear cells were cryopreserved in liquid nitrogen until use. The medium used for cryopreservation had roughly 50% fetal calf serum and roughly 10% dimethyl sulfoxide.

Sequenced: memory CD8+ T cells from synovial fluid. Explained via the paper, the cell subset or site label denotes: bulk memory CD8+ T cells (CD45RA-CD27+/- and CD45RA+CD27-). The sequence derives from a human donor with psoriatic arthritis. The chain employs TRBV6-5 and TRBJ2-3, and 7 junctional nucleotides match TRBD1. The nucleotides are TGTGCCAGCAGTTCGTGGCAGGGGGAAGATACGCAGTATTTT. Translated, it gives CASSSWQGEDTQYF.